The clone carrying this T cell receptor (beta chain) was picked up a small number of times. This sample was included in a study of blood T cell repertoires in COVID-19. Background on the study: Samples representing acute and convalescent COVID-19 were sourced from the United States, Italy and Spain. From T cells, B-cell-depleted T cells, or PBMCs came the material, which was cDNA or gDNA.

The CDR3 extends over 15 amino acids. Per the germline V gene, CDR1 is SGHRS and CDR2 is YFSETQ. Trimming cost V 0 bases and J 3 bases, with 9 bases left between them. Under the authors' procedure: Estimated nucleated cell counts came from reference gene primer amplification. Profiling relied on immunoSEQ multiplex PCR, and the TCRdb table lists in-frame clones only, not all of them. Clone size and the V and J calls come from that table; the DNA yielded D and trimming. The data contain about 110,000 clones, 82% of them singletons. The sequence came from a man between 65 and 85 years old with acute or convalescent COVID-19. V gene TRBV5-1 combines with J gene TRBJ1-4; tentative D call: TRBD1 (6 bases). The sequencing sample was made of peripheral blood. CDR3 sequence (DNA): TGCGCCAGCAGCTTGGGCTGGGGGCCTAATGAAAAACTGTTTTTT. This sequence encodes CASSLGWGPNEKLFF.